Each of the 21 T cell receptor beta chains below was sequenced from the same sample in a study of blood T cell repertoires in COVID-19. TCRdb's table, derived via immunoSEQ multiplex PCR, lists solely in-frame clones and lacks some. In the table there are about 160,000 clones, about four fifths of which are singletons. The source material was peripheral blood. The receptor set was obtained from a man aged 55 to 70 with active or convalescent COVID-19.

This clone appeared a single time. The chain recombines TRBV5-4 with TRBJ2-1, with 16 positions matching TRBD2. Germline-derived CDR1 and CDR2 are SGHNT and YYREEE (reference sequence). V gave up 3 bases and J gave up 6 bases; unmatched junction bases: 3. This CDR3 spans 16 amino acids. CDR3 region: CASSWGLAGGRNEQFF. CDR3 in DNA: TGTGCCAGCAGCTGGGGACTAGCGGGAGGGCGCAATGAGCAGTTCTTC.

The J gene is TRBJ2-1, the V gene TRBV29-1; tentative D call: TRBD1 (6 bases). Per germline, CDR1 SQVTM and CDR2 ANQGSEA. The CDR3 is 15 residues long. V was pared by 3 bases and J by 3 bases, with 15 bases between. The CDR3 DNA is TGCAGCGTTGACAGGGGAAAGGGGAGCTACAATGAGCAGTTCTTC. Its translation is CSVDRGKGSYNEQFF.

The V call is TRBV10-3, the J call TRBJ1-4; the match to TRBD1 covers 7 bases. V dropped 0 bases and J dropped 3; count of bases not matched to a gene: 1. CDR3 length: 15 amino acids. Per germline, CDR1 ENHRY and CDR2 SYGVKD. CDR3 in amino acids: CAISESTGPNEKLFF. DNA for the CDR3: TGTGCCATCAGTGAGTCGACAGGGCCTAATGAAAAACTGTTTTTT.

V gene TRBV4-1 combines with J gene TRBJ2-2, with TRBD1 identical over 11 bases. J gave up 5 bases and V 5 bases, and 4 bases lay outside the gene matches. This CDR3 contains 15 residues. Germline V gene sequence: CDR1 MGHRA, CDR2 YSYEKL. CDR3 in amino acids: CASSKGDRGTGELFF. The CDR3 bases are TGCGCCAGCAGCAAAGGGGACAGGGGGACCGGGGAGCTGTTTTTT.

This chain uses TRBV12-3 or TRBV12-4 with TRBJ1-1; D ambiguous. This CDR3 is built from 13 residues. The V and J ends lost 6 bases and 0 bases respectively, with 8 bases between them. The CDR3 nucleotides read TGTGCCAGCAGCCCTATCATGAACACTGAAGCTTTCTTT. This gives the protein CASSPIMNTEAFF.

The rearrangement links TRBV19 to TRBJ1-5; the D gene is possibly TRBD1 (5 bases). V was shortened by 8 bases and J by 0 bases, with 20 bases between the two germline ends. Germline V CDR1 and CDR2: LNHDA, SQIVND (reference sequence). The CDR3 spans 17 residues. This CDR3 is CASGHGGNSYSNQPQHF. CDR3 nucleotide sequence: TGTGCCAGTGGCCACGGGGGGAACTCTTATAGCAATCAGCCCCAGCATTTT.

The chain uses TRBV19 and TRBJ2-3; D remains ambiguous. The CDR3 loop spans 16 amino acids. V dropped 5 bases and J dropped 2 bases, with 17 bases sitting between them. Per germline, CDR1 LNHDA and CDR2 SQIVND (reference sequence). The CDR3 nucleotides are TGTGCCAGTAGTCCCGGTCTACCTACCCTCACAGATACGCAGTATTTT. This encodes CASSPGLPTLTDTQYF. The entire variable domain, with the rest obtained from reference TRBV19 and TRBJ2-3, is as follows: DGGITQSPKYLFRKEGQNVTLSCEQNLNHDAMYWYRQDPGQGLRLIYYSQIVNDFQKGDIAEGYSVSREKKESFPLTVTSAQKNPTAFYLCASSPGLPTLTDTQYFGPGTRLTVL.

V gene TRBV18 combines with J gene TRBJ2-5; D is undetermined. V gave up 2 bases and J gave up 2 bases, with 6 bases separating them. CDR3 length: 13 amino acids. Per germline, CDR1 KGHSH and CDR2 LQKENI. The CDR3 region is CASSPGIQETQYF. CDR3 bases: TGTGCCAGCTCACCAGGCATTCAAGAGACCCAGTACTTC.

This rearrangement joins TRBV7-9 to TRBJ2-1; 7 nucleotides align to TRBD1. Germline-derived CDR1 and CDR2 are SEHNR and FQNEAQ (reference sequence). This CDR3 is 17 amino acids long. V was pared by 2 bases and J by 1 base, with 8 bases of the junction left unmatched. The CDR3 DNA sequence: TGTGCCAGCAGCTTAACTACCGGGACAGATTCCTACAATGAGCAGTTCTTC. Protein sequence: CASSLTTGTDSYNEQFF.

The chain uses TRBV7-2 and TRBJ1-1; 9 bases align to TRBD1. The V gene end was trimmed by 5 bases and the J gene end by 4 bases; junction bases not matched to a gene: 8. In germline, CDR1 is SGHTA, CDR2 FQGNSA. CDR3 size: 15 residues. The chain's CDR3 is CASSPQGAWSTEAFF. The CDR3, as DNA: TGTGCCAGCAGCCCACAGGGGGCTTGGAGCACTGAAGCTTTCTTT.

The rearrangement joins TRBV13 to TRBJ2-1, with D possibly TRBD2 on 6 matching bases. Germline V gives CDR1 PRHDT, CDR2 FYEKMQ (reference sequence). V lost 4 bases, J lost 1 base, and 14 bases lay in between. The CDR3 covers 16 residues. DNA of the CDR3: TGTGCCAGCAGCTCCTCCTTTAGCGGATCCTACAATGAGCAGTTCTTC. It encodes CASSSSFSGSYNEQFF. Looking up the rest from reference TRBV13 and TRBJ2-1 gives the full variable domain: AAGVIQSPRHLIKEKRETATLKCYPIPRHDTVYWYQQGPGQDPQFLISFYEKMQSDKGSIPDRFSAQQFSDYHSELNMSSLELGDSALYFCASSSSFSGSYNEQFFGPGTRLTVL.

The chain recombines TRBV23-1 with TRBJ2-1, with a weak D call TRBD2 (5 bases). TRBV23-1 is flagged as an ORF with uncertain function. V was clipped by 0 bases and J by 6 bases, with 15 bases between them. This CDR3 is 16 amino acids long. CDR3 sequence: CASSQSPGIACNEQFF. The CDR3 nucleotides read TGCGCCAGCAGTCAATCCCCCGGGATAGCGTGCAATGAGCAGTTCTTC.

The chain links TRBV9 to TRBJ1-1; no clear D gene. CDR3 size: 14 residues. Germline values: CDR1 SGDLS, CDR2 YYNGEE. V lost 0 bases and J lost 0, with 6 bases in between. The CDR3 sequence: CASSVGPVNTEAFF. CDR3 nucleotides: TGTGCCAGCAGCGTAGGCCCAGTGAACACTGAAGCTTTCTTT.

This sequence joins TRBV23-1 and TRBJ2-5; TRBD2 matches at 7 bases. TRBV23-1 is an ORF, and what it does is uncertain. The CDR3 consists of 15 residues. The V gene end was trimmed by 2 bases and the J gene end by 2 bases; junction bases not matched to a gene: 5. CDR3 sequence reads: CASSQLLGGQETQYF. The CDR3 nucleotides are TGCGCCAGCAGTCAACTTCTCGGGGGGCAAGAGACCCAGTACTTC.

This clone was detected a few times. The J gene is TRBJ2-6, the V gene TRBV6-4; D is perhaps TRBD1 (6 bases). Trimming left V 1 base short and J 0 bases short, with 7 bases between. Germline values: CDR1 MRHNA, CDR2 SNTAGT. The CDR3 consists of 16 residues. In DNA form, the CDR3 reads TGTGCCAGCAGTGACTGGACAGCCTCTGGGGCCAACGTCCTGACTTTC. It encodes CASSDWTASGANVLTF.

The chain recombines TRBV24-1 with TRBJ2-5; tentatively, D is TRBD1 (5 bases). The CDR3 covers 13 residues. Trimming pared 7 bases from V and 9 bases from J, leaving 17 bases between. Germline CDR1 is KGHDR and CDR2 is SFDVKD. The CDR3: CATSPGQGLAQYF. CDR3 nucleotides: TGTGCCACCAGCCCCGGGCAGGGCCTAGCCCAGTACTTC.

This chain connects TRBV6-2 or TRBV6-3 to TRBJ1-3; D remains unclear. CDR1 is MNHEY, CDR2 SVGEGT, per germline. The V gene lost 6 bases and the J gene lost 0 bases, with 12 bases spanning the gap. The CDR3 runs to 15 residues. In nucleotides, the CDR3 is TGTGCCAGCAGCTCTACAGTGGCCTCTGGAAACACCATATATTTT. Translation: CASSSTVASGNTIYF.

The CDR3 sequence is CATSDFPPGQGPEVNYEQYF. The CDR3 coding sequence is TGTGCCACCAGTGATTTTCCGCCGGGACAGGGGCCCGAAGTAAACTACGAGCAGTACTTC. The V call is TRBV24-1, the J call TRBJ2-7, with 10 positions matching TRBD1. V was clipped by 1 base and J by 3 bases; unmatched bases: 17. CDR3 length: 20 amino acids. CDR1 KGHDR and CDR2 SFDVKD come from the germline V gene.

This chain uses TRBV6-5 with TRBJ1-1, with a weak D call TRBD1 (5 bases). Trimming stripped 2 bases from V and 1 base from J, with 8 bases between. Germline CDR1 and CDR2: MNHEY and SVGAGI. The CDR3 is 14 residues long. This CDR3 is CASSYAGGNTEAFF. CDR3 DNA sequence: TGTGCCAGCAGTTACGCGGGGGGGAACACTGAAGCTTTCTTT.

The CDR3 DNA is TGTGCCAGTAGTTCCGGACAGGGCCATAGCACAGATACGCAGTATTTT. Protein product: CASSSGQGHSTDTQYF. The V gene is TRBV19, the J gene TRBJ2-3; 8 bases line up with TRBD1. The V gene's germline CDR1 is LNHDA and CDR2 SQIVND (reference sequence). CDR3 length equals 16 residues. V trimming: 5 bases; J trimming: 0 bases; junction bases outside the gene matches: 7.

J is TRBJ2-2 and V is TRBV3-1 (or the pseudogene TRBV3-2); TRBD2 agrees at 8 bases. The V gene end was trimmed by 2 bases and the J gene end by 7 bases; junction bases not matched to a gene: 6. The CDR3 spans 15 residues. Germline CDR1 LGHDT, CDR2 YNNKEL (reference sequence). For the CDR3, the DNA is TGTGCCAGCAGCCAACGGACTAGCTGGGGCGGGGAGCTGTTTTTT. Its translation: CASSQRTSWGGELFF.